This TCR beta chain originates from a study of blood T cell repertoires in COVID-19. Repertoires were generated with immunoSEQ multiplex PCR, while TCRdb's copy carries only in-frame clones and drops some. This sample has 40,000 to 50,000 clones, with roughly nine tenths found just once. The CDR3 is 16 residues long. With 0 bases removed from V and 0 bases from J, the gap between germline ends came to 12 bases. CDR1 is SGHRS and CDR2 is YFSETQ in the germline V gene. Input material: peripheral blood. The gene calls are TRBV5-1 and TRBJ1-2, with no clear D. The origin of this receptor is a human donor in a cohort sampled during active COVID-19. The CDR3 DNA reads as TGCGCCAGCAGCTTGGACGCGGGCGGGACTAACTATGGCTACACCTTC. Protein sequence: CASSLDAGGTNYGYTF.